The 10 T cell receptor beta chains below all came from one sample that was sequenced in a study of T cell responses to AZD1222 COVID-19 vaccine. The assay was immunoSEQ multiplex PCR, and TCRdb's table has in-frame clones only and misses some. This table holds around 58,000 clones, around four fifths found once. This material consisted of peripheral blood, taken on day 0 of AZD1222 vaccination. Receptors were obtained from an adult in good health.

The rearrangement joins TRBV19 to TRBJ1-1; unclear D gene. Germline loops: CDR1 LNHDA, CDR2 SQIVND (reference sequence). This CDR3 comprises 12 residues. V was shortened by 6 bases and J by 0 bases, with 5 bases between the two germline ends. CDR3 sequence reads: CASSPMNTEAFF. The CDR3 coding sequence is TGTGCCAGTAGCCCAATGAACACTGAAGCTTTCTTT.

The V and J genes are TRBV4-2 and TRBJ1-3; D remains unclear. The CDR3 loop spans 17 amino acids. V lost 0 bases to trimming and J lost 2 bases, with 14 bases between them. Germline V gene data show CDR1 as LGHNA and CDR2 as YNFKEQ. The CDR3 bases are TGTGCCAGCAGCCAAGATCGCGGATATCGACCTGGAAACACCATATATTTT. It translates to CASSQDRGYRPGNTIYF.

This chain links TRBV27 with TRBJ1-2; D remains ambiguous. Trimming took 6 bases from V and 5 from J, leaving 19 bases between them. This CDR3 region has 15 residues. The germline CDR1 and CDR2 sequences are MNHEY and SMNVEV (reference sequence). The CDR3 protein is CASSPTRDRYYGYTF. Here the CDR3 DNA reads TGTGCCAGCAGCCCCACACGAGATAGGTATTATGGCTACACCTTC.

The gene calls are TRBV3-1 (or the pseudogene TRBV3-2) and TRBJ1-5; tentatively, D is TRBD1 (5 bases). Trimming left V 0 bases short and J 9 bases short, with 15 bases between. The CDR3 sequence is 15 residues long. Germline lookup yields CDR1 LGHDT and CDR2 YNNKEL (reference sequence). CDR3 protein: CASSQEGGADGPQHF. Here the CDR3 DNA reads TGTGCCAGCAGCCAAGAGGGCGGGGCGGATGGGCCCCAGCATTTT.

The chain carries TRBV20-1 and TRBJ2-1, with 7 bases aligning to TRBD2. This CDR3 spans 15 amino acids. Germline CDR1 DFQATT, CDR2 SNEGSKA (reference sequence). The trim removed 4 bases at V and 10 bases at J, leaving 16 bases unmatched. In DNA form, the CDR3 reads TGCAGTGCTACTGATGGTAGCGGGTTTTCAGGGGAGCAGTTCTTC. Its protein product is CSATDGSGFSGEQFF.

The V and J genes are TRBV28 and TRBJ2-7; 8 nucleotides line up with TRBD1. Germline lookup yields CDR1 MDHEN and CDR2 SYDVKM. This CDR3 spans 14 amino acids. After removal of 5 bases from V and 1 base from J, the junction contained 4 bases not matched to a gene. CDR3 bases: TGTGCCAGCAGTCTAAGGGACAGGTCCTACGAGCAGTACTTC. Translating it yields CASSLRDRSYEQYF.

The V and J genes are TRBV14 and TRBJ1-4; D is unresolved. Germline V CDR1 and CDR2: SGHDN, FVKESK. The CDR3 runs 13 residues. Trimming took off 3 bases at V and 8 bases at J, with 10 bases between the two ends. CDR3 sequence (DNA): TGTGCCAGCAGCCAGAATCACGGAGAAAAACTGTTTTTT. This encodes CASSQNHGEKLFF.

This clone was recorded a few times. The chain carries TRBV5-6 and TRBJ1-4, with no clear D. Germline CDR1 reads SGHDT; CDR2 reads YYEEEE. V lost 4 bases and J 1 base, leaving 11 bases between the germline ends. The CDR3 consists of 15 residues. This CDR3 reads CASSPSTVTNEKLFF. In nucleotides, the CDR3 is TGTGCCAGCAGCCCATCGACGGTAACTAATGAAAAACTGTTTTTT.

The gene calls are TRBV5-1 and TRBJ1-6; D unclear. V lost 4 bases and J 9 bases, leaving 17 bases between the germline ends. The CDR3 totals 15 residues. Germline V gene lookup returns CDR1 SGHRS and CDR2 YFSETQ. CDR3 residues: CASSPRSLQSSPLHF. The CDR3, as DNA: TGCGCCAGCAGCCCCCGGTCGTTACAGAGTTCACCCCTCCACTTT. Full variable domain (remainder filled in from reference TRBV5-1 and TRBJ1-6): KAGVTQTPRYLIKTRGQQVTLSCSPISGHRSVSWYQQTPGQGLQFLFEYFSETQRNKGNFPGRFSGRQFSNSRSEMNVSTLELGDSALYLCASSPRSLQSSPLHFGNGTRLTVT.

The chain has TRBV19 and TRBJ1-6, with D uncertain. This CDR3 is built from 17 residues. Germline V gene data show CDR1 as LNHDA and CDR2 as SQIVND (reference sequence). V lost 6 bases, J lost 0 bases, and 15 bases lay in between. The chain's CDR3 is CASRGYGFGSYNSPLHF. The CDR3 DNA reads TGTGCCAGTAGGGGGTACGGCTTTGGCTCCTATAATTCACCCCTCCACTTT.